This T cell receptor (beta chain) originates from a study of blood T cell repertoires in COVID-19. Background on the study: Samples representing acute and convalescent COVID-19 were sourced from the United States, Italy and Spain.

Living in about 25 US areas, the participants were between roughly 18 and 90 years of age. The germline gives CDR1 SGHDN, CDR2 FVKESK. V lost 7 bases to trimming and J lost 0 bases, with 9 bases between them. CDR3 size: 13 residues. TCRdb's copy holds only in-frame clones and misses some; the assay was immunoSEQ multiplex PCR. This sample carries nearly 200,000 clones, roughly 84% of them seen once, and the ten largest clones take around 7%. V is TRBV14 and J is TRBJ1-1; D is undetermined. The sequence was collected from a man aged 40-49 years who had recovered from COVID-19. The sample consisted of PBMCs or T cells enriched from blood (not recorded which). The CDR3 loop reads CASNSGMNTEAFF. The CDR3 DNA reads TGTGCCAGCAACTCCGGGATGAACACTGAAGCTTTCTTT. The complete variable domain, with remaining parts taken from reference TRBV14 and TRBJ1-1, reads EAGVTQFPSHSVIEKGQTVTLRCDPISGHDNLYWYRRVMGKEIKFLLHFVKESKQDESGMPNNRFLAERTGGTYSTLKVQPAELEDSGVYFCASNSGMNTEAFFGQGTRLTVV.